The entry below gives a single T cell receptor beta chain sequence along with its context. Using immunoSEQ multiplex PCR, the repertoire was profiled, and TCRdb retains in-frame clones only, with some absent. The sample carries roughly 42,000 clones, 88% recorded once. This entry is derived from a study of blood T cell repertoires in COVID-19. Sequenced sample: peripheral blood. The sequence was obtained from a human donor in a cohort sampled during active COVID-19.

The CDR3 nucleotides read TGTGCCAGCTCACCAATGGGACAGGGTTACGAGCAGTACTTC. This encodes CASSPMGQGYEQYF. This chain links TRBV18 with TRBJ2-7; 9 bases agree with TRBD1. This CDR3 is built from 14 residues. Germline V gene lookup returns CDR1 KGHSH and CDR2 LQKENI. V shed 2 bases, J shed 4 bases, and the junction held 3 bases outside the gene matches.